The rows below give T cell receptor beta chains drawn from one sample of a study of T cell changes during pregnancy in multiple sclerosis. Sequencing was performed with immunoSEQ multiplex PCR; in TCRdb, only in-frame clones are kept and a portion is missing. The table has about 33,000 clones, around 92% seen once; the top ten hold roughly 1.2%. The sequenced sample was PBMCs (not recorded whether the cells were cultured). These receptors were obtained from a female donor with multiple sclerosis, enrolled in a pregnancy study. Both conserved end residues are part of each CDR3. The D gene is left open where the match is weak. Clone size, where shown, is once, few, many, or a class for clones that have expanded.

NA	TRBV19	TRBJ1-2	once	TGTGCCAGTAGTTCAATAGGCCGGGACATGCATGGCTACACCTTC	CASSSIGRDMHGYTF
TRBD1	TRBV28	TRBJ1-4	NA	TGTGCCAGCAGAACTGACAGGGGGCTAGCTAATGAAAAACTGTTTTTT	CASRTDRGLANEKLFF
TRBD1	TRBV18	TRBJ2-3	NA	TGTGCCAGCTCACCAGCCGGGACAGGGTTCACAGATACGCAGTATTTT	CASSPAGTGFTDTQYF
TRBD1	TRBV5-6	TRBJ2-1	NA	TGTGCCAGCAGCTCCACCGGGACAGCTTCCTACAATGAGCAGTTCTTC	CASSSTGTASYNEQFF
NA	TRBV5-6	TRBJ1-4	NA	TGTGCCAGCAGCTTGGGACTGGGAAATGAAAAACTGTTTTTT	CASSLGLGNEKLFF
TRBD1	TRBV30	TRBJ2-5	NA	TGTGCCGGATCGACAGGGATAAAGGAGACCCAGTACTTC	CAGSTGIKETQYF
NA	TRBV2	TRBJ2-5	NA	TGTGCCAGCATGGGGGGAGCCGTGGAGACCCAGTACTTC	CASMGGAVETQYF
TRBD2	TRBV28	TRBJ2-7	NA	TGTGCCAGCAGCGGGGGGGGCCCCTACGAGCAGTACTTC	CASSGGGPYEQYF
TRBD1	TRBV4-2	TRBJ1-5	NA	TGTGCCAGCAGCCAAGAAACCGGGACAGGGCGTAAGGGGAGCAATCAGCCCCAGCATTTT	CASSQETGTGRKGSNQPQHF
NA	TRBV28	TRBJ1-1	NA	TGTGCCAGCAAGGGGGGGGCCCGAACTGAAGCTTTCTTT	CASKGGARTEAFF
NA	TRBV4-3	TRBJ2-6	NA	TGCGCCAGCAGCCAAGACGACTCGGGACCCTCTGGGGCCAACGTCCTGACTTTC	CASSQDDSGPSGANVLTF
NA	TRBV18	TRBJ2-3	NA	TGTGCCAGCTCACCCTCCGCAAGGGGCACAGATACGCAGTATTTT	CASSPSARGTDTQYF
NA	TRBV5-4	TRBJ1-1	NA	TGTGCCAGCAGCTTGGGCGGAGCGAACACTGAAGCTTTCTTT	CASSLGGANTEAFF
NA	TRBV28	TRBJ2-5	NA	TGTGCCAGCAGTGCTAGCGCCCAAGAGACCCAGTACTTC	CASSASAQETQYF